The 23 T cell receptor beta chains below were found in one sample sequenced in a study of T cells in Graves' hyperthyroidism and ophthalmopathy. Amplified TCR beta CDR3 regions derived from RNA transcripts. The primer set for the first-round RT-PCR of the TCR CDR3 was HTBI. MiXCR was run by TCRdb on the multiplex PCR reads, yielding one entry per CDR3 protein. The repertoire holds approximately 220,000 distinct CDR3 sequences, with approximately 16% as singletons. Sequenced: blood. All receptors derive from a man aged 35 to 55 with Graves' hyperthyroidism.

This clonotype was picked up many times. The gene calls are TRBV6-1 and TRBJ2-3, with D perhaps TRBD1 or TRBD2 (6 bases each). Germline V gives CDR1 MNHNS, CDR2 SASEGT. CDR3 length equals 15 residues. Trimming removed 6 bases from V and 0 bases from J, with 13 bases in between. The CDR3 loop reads CASRRGGPSTDTQYF. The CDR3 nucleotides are TGTGCCAGCAGAAGAGGGGGGCCCAGCACAGATACGCAGTATTTT.

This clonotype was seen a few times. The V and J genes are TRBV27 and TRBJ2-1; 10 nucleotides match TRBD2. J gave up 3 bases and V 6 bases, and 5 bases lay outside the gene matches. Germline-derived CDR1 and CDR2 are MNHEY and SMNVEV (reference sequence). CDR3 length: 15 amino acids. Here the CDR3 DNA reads TGTGCCAGCAGGAGGACTAGCGGCCACTACAATGAGCAGTTCTTC. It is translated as CASRRTSGHYNEQFF.

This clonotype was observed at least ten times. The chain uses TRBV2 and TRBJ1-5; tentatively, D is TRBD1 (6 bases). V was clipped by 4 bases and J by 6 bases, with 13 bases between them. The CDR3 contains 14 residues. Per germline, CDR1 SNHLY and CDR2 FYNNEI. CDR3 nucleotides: TGTGCCAGCAGTGTTGGGGGGGCCAGTCAGCCCCAGCATTTT. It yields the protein CASSVGGASQPQHF.

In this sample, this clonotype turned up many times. The CDR3 coding sequence is TGTGCCAGCTCCCCGGGCTACAATGAGCAGTTCTTC. This codes for CASSPGYNEQFF. The V call is TRBV18, the J call TRBJ2-1; no reliable D call. Trimming pared 6 bases from V and 3 bases from J, leaving 6 bases between. The CDR3 extends over 12 amino acids. Per germline, CDR1 KGHSH and CDR2 LQKENI. Using reference TRBV18 and TRBJ2-1 for the parts outside the CDR3, the full variable domain is NAGVMQNPRHLVRRRGQEARLRCSPMKGHSHVYWYRQLPEEGLKFMVYLQKENIIDESGMPKERFSAEFPKEGPSILRIQQVVRGDSAAYFCASSPGYNEQFFGPGTRLTVL.

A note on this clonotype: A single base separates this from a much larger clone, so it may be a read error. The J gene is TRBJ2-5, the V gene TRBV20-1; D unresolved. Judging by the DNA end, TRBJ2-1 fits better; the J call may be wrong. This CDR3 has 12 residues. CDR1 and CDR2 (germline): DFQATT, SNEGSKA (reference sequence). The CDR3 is CSANRVKETQFF. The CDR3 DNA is TGCAGTGCTAATAGGGTCAAGGAGACCCAGTTCTTC.

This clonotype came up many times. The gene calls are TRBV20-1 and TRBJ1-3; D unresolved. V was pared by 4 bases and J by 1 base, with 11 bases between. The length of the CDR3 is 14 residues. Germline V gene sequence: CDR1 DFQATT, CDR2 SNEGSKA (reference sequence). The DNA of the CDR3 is TGCAGTGCTATCCCCGGAACGTCTGGAAACACCATATATTTT. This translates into CSAIPGTSGNTIYF.

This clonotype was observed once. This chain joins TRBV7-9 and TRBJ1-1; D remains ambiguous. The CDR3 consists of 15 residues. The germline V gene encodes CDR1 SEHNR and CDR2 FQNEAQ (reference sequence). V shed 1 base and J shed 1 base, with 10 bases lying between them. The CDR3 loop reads CASSLVTLRNTEAFF. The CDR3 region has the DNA TGTGCCAGCAGCTTAGTAACCCTCAGGAACACTGAAGCTTTCTTT.

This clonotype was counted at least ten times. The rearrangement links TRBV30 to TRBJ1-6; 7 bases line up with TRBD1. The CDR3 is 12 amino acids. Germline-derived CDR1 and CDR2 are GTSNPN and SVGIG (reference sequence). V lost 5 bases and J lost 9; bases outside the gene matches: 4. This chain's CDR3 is CAWAGGLSPLHF. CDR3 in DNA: TGTGCCTGGGCAGGGGGGCTTTCACCCCTCCACTTT.

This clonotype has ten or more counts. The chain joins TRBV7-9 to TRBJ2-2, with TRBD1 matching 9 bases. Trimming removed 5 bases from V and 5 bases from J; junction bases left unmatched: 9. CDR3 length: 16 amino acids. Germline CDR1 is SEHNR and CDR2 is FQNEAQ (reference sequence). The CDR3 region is CASSHRSGQGTGELFF. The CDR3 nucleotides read TGTGCCAGCAGCCACAGATCGGGACAGGGTACCGGGGAGCTGTTTTTT.

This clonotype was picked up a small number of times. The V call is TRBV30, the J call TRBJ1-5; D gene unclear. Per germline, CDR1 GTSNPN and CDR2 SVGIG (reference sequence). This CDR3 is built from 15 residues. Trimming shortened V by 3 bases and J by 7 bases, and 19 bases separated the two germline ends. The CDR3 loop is CAWSYGERTTQPQHF. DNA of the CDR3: TGTGCCTGGAGCTACGGAGAACGGACTACACAGCCCCAGCATTTT.

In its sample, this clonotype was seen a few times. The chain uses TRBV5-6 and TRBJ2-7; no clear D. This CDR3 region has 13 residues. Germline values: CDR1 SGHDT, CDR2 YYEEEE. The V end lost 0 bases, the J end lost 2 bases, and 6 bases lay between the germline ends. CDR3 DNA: TGTGCCAGCAGCTTGGTATATACCTACGAGCAGTACTTC. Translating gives CASSLVYTYEQYF.

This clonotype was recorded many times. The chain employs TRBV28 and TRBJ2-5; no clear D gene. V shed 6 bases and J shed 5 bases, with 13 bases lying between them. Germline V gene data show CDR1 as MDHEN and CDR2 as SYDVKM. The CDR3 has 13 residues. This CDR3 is CASSRPDGETQYF. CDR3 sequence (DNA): TGTGCCAGCAGCCGTCCCGACGGGGAGACCCAGTACTTC.

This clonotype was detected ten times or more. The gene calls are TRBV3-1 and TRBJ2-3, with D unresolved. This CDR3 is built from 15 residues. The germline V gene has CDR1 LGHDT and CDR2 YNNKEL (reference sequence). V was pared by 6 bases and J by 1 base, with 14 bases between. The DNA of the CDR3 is TGTGCCAGCAGGAAACAAGGAGACGGCACAGATACGCAGTATTTT. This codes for CASRKQGDGTDTQYF.

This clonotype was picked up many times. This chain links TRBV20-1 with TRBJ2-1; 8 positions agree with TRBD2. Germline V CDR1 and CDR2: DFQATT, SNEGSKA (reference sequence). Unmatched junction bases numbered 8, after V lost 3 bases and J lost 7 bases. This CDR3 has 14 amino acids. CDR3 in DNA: TGCAGTGCTAGGGACGCGGGGGGCTGGAATGAGCAGTTCTTC. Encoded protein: CSARDAGGWNEQFF.

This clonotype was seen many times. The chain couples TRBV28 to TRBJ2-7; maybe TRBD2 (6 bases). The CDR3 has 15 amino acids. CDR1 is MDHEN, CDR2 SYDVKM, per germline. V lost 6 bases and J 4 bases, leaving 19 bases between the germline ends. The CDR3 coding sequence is TGTGCCAGCAGCCTAGGGGCGGGGCCAAGGTACGAGCAGTACTTC. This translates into CASSLGAGPRYEQYF.

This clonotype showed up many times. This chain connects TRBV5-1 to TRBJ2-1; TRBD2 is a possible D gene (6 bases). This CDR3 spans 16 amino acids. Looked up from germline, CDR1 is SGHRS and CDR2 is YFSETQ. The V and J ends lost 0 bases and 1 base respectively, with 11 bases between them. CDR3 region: CASSLDPAGSYNEQFF. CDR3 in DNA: TGCGCCAGCAGCTTGGACCCGGCGGGGTCCTACAATGAGCAGTTCTTC.

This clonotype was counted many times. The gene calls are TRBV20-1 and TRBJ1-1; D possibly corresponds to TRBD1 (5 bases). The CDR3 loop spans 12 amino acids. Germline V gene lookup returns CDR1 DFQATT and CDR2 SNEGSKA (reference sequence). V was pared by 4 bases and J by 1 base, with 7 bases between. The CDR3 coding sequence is TGCAGTGCTACGGACAAGAACACTGAAGCTTTCTTT. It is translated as CSATDKNTEAFF.

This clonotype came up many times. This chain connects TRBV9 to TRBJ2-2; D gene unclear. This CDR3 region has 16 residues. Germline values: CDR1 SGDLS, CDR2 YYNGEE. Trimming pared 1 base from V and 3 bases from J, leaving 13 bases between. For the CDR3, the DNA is TGTGCCAGCAGCGTACTAGAGACACCCGACACCGGGGAGCTGTTTTTT. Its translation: CASSVLETPDTGELFF.

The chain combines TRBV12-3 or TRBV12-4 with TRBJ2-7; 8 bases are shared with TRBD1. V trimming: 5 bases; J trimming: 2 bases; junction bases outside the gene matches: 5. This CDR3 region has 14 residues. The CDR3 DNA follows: TGTGCCAGCAGTACCTCGACAGGGGCCTACGAGCAGTACTTC. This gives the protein CASSTSTGAYEQYF.

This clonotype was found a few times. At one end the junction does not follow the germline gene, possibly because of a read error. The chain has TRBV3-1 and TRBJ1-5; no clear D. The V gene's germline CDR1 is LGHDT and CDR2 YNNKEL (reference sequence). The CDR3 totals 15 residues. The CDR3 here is CASSQVPGSNQPQHF. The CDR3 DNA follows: TGTGCCAGCAGCCAGGTTCCCGGGAGCAATCAGCCCCAACATTTT.

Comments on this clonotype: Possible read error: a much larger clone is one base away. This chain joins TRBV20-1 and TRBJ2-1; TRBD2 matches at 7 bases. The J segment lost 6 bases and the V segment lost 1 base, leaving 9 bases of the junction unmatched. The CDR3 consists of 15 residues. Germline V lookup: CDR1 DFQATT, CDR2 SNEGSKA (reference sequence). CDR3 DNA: TGCAGTGCTAGAGTCCCGGGACGGGGGGTCAATGAGCAGTTCTTC. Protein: CSARVPGRGVNEQFF.

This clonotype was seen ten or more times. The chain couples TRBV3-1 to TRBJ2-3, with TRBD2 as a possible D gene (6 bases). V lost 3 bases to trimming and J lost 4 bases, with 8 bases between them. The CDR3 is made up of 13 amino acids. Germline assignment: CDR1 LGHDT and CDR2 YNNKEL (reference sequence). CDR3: CASSHRDSDTQYF. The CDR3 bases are TGTGCCAGCAGCCACCGGGACTCAGATACGCAGTATTTT.

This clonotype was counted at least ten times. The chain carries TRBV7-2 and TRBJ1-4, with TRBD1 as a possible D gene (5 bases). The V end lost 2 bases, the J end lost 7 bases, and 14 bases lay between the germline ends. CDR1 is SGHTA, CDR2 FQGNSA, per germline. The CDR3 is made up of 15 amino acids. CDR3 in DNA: TGTGCCAGCAGCTTATTTGGGGGGTACGGTGAAAAACTGTTTTTT. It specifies CASSLFGGYGEKLFF. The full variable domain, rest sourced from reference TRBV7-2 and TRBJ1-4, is GAGVSQSPSNKVTEKGKDVELRCDPISGHTALYWYRQSLGQGLEFLIYFQGNSAPDKSGLPSDRFSAERTGGSVSTLTIQRTQQEDSAVYLCASSLFGGYGEKLFFGSGTQLSVL.